Here is one TCR beta chain with its context. The germline gives CDR1 ENHRY, CDR2 SYGVKD. V lost 2 bases and J lost 3, with 14 bases in between. This CDR3 region has 16 residues. The sample is drawn from a study of blood T cell repertoires in COVID-19. Looking at the study overall: The United States, Italy and Spain supplied acute and convalescent COVID-19 samples. In each case, the material was cDNA or gDNA derived from T cells, B-cell-depleted T cells, or PBMCs.

Per the original methods: Scientists estimated how many nucleated cells there were by amplifying reference gene primers. Profiling relied on immunoSEQ multiplex PCR, and the TCRdb table lists in-frame clones only, not all of them. Clonal size and the V and J genes are those of that table, whereas D and trimming came from the DNA. This table holds about 15,000 clones, 80% to 95% found once. V gene TRBV10-3 combines with J gene TRBJ1-5, with TRBD1 as a possible D gene (5 bases). The receptor comes from a human donor with active COVID-19. The donor label of this sample is uncertain. The specimen sequenced was peripheral blood. The CDR3 here is CAISEHVGGNNQPQHF. Here the CDR3 DNA reads TGTGCCATCAGTGAGCATGTGGGGGGTAACAATCAGCCCCAGCATTTT.